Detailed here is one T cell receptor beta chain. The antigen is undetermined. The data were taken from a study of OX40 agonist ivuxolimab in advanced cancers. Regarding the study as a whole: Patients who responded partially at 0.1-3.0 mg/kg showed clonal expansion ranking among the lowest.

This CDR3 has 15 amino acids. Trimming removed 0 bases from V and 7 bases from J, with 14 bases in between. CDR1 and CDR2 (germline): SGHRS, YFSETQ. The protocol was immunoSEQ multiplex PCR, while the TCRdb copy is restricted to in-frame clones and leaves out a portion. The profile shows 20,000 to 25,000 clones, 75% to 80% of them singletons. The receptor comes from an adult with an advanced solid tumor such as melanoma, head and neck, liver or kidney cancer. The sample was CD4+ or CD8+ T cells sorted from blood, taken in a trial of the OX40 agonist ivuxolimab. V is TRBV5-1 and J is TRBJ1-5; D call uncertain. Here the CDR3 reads CASSLASGFGQPQHF. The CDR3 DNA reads TGCGCCAGCAGCTTGGCCTCGGGGTTTGGACAGCCCCAGCATTTT.